This T cell receptor (beta chain) was identified in a study of early T cells in non-severe SARS-CoV-2 infection. The CDR3 spans 14 residues. The V and J ends lost 3 bases and 3 bases respectively, with 12 bases between them. Germline V gene sequence: CDR1 SGHDT, CDR2 YYEEEE. Via MiXCR, TCRdb re-called the 5' RACE reads, giving one row per CDR3 protein. The sample consists of approximately 70,000 distinct CDR3 sequences, about 9.4% of them appearing once. This clonotype was seen at least ten times. The rearrangement uses TRBV5-6 and TRBJ1-1; a weak D match, TRBD1 (6 bases). The sample in question was whole blood, obtained at baseline. The TCR sequence derives from an adult who was a healthcare worker with PCR-confirmed SARS-CoV-2 infection or an uninfected control (not recorded which). The CDR3 region has the DNA TGTGCCAGCAGCTACAGGGATGGGTACACTGAAGCTTTCTTT. The encoded protein is CASSYRDGYTEAFF. Complete variable domain (other parts from reference TRBV5-6 and TRBJ1-1): DAGVTQSPTHLIKTRGQQVTLRCSPKSGHDTVSWYQQALGQGPQFIFQYYEEEERQRGNFPDRFSGHQFPNYSSELNVNALLLGDSALYLCASSYRDGYTEAFFGQGTRLTVV.